This T cell receptor beta chain stems from a study of T cells in Graves' hyperthyroidism and ophthalmopathy. Germline values: CDR1 SGHTA, CDR2 FQGTGA. V dropped 5 bases and J dropped 3; count of bases not matched to a gene: 5. The CDR3 spans 15 residues. Stable disease denoted Graves' hyperthyroidism without ophthalmopathy progression within 18 months. RNA transcripts yielded amplified TCR beta CDR3 regions. The HTBI primer set served for first-round RT-PCR of the TCR CDR3. TCRdb re-called the multiplex PCR reads through MiXCR, storing one row per CDR3 protein. The repertoire holds 340,000 or so distinct CDR3 sequences, with 15% to 20% as singletons.

This sequence joins TRBV7-3 and TRBJ2-1; 9 bases agree with TRBD1. Sequences were obtained from blood. This TCR was sampled from a woman between 50 and 59 years old with Graves' hyperthyroidism. The CDR3 coding sequence is TGTGCCAGCAGCAAGGGACAGGGCAACTACAATGAGCAGTTCTTC. Its translation: CASSKGQGNYNEQFF.